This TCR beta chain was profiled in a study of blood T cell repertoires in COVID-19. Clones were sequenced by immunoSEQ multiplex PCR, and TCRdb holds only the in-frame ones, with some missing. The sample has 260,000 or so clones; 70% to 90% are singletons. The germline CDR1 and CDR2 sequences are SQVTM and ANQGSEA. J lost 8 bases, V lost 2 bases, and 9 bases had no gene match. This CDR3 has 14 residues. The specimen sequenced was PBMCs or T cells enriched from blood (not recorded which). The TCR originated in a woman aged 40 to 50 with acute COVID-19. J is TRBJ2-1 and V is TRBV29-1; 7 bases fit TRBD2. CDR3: CSVEPRGSPYEQFF. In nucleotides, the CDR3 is TGCAGCGTTGAACCTCGCGGGAGTCCCTATGAGCAGTTCTTC.